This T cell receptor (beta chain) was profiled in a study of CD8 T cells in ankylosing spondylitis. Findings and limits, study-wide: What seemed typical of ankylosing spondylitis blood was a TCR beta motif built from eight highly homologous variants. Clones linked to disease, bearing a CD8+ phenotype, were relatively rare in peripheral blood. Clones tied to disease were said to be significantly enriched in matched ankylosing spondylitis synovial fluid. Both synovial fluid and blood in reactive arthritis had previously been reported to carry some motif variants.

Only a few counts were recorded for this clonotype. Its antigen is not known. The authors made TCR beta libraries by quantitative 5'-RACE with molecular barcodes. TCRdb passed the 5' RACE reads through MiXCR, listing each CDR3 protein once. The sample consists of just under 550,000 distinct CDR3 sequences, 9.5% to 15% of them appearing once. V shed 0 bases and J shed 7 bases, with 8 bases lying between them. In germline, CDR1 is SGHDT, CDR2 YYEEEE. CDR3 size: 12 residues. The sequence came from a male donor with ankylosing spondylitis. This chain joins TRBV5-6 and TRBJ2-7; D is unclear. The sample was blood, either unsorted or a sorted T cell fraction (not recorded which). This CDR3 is CASSLVSEEQYF. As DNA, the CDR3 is TGTGCCAGCAGCTTGGTTTCCGAAGAGCAGTACTTC.